Listed below are T cell receptor beta chains from one sample, sequenced in a study of cytomegalovirus exposure and HLA in healthy donors. Only in-frame clones appear in the TCRdb table, and some are missing; sequencing was by immunoSEQ multiplex PCR. The table records 150,000 or so clones, approximately 79% of them present only once. The sample comprised PBMCs. The receptors derive from a woman between 45 and 65 years old in good health and CMV-seropositive. Each CDR3 is given with its conserved first and last residue. D genes are given only for firm matches. Some rows have no size entry. The others give once, few or many, or a class for an expanded clone.

cdr3_aa cdr3_nt v_call clone_size d_call j_call cdr3_length
CAWSGHRTDTQYF TGTGCCTGGTCGGGACACCGCACAGATACGCAGTATTTT TRBV30 NA NA TRBJ2-3 13
CASSPDRGREDTQYF TGCGCCAGCAGCCCGGACAGGGGGCGCGAAGATACGCAGTATTTT TRBV4-3 few TRBD1 TRBJ2-3 15
CASTRGQGRQTQYF TGTGCCAGTACACGAGGACAGGGTCGACAGACCCAGTACTTC TRBV9 NA TRBD1 TRBJ2-5 14
CASSQDPGTNTGELFF TGCGCCAGCAGCCAAGATCCAGGGACGAACACCGGGGAGCTGTTTTTT TRBV4-1 NA NA TRBJ2-2 16
CASSPAWGQLVSGNTIYF TGTGCCAGCAGCCCCGCATGGGGACAGTTAGTCTCTGGAAACACCATATATTTT TRBV9 few TRBD1 TRBJ1-3 18
CASNWGRVGYTF TGTGCCAGCAACTGGGGGCGAGTTGGCTACACCTTC TRBV28 NA NA TRBJ1-2 12
CASSYGQGANQPQHF TGTGCCAGCAGTTATGGACAGGGAGCCAATCAGCCCCAGCATTTT TRBV6-5 NA TRBD1 TRBJ1-5 15
CASSRTGTTEAFF TGTGCCAGCAGTCGTACAGGGACCACTGAAGCTTTCTTT TRBV7-9 NA NA TRBJ1-1 13
CASSLERGYSPLHF TGTGCCAGCAGCTTAGAAAGGGGGTACTCACCCCTCCACTTT TRBV11-2 NA NA TRBJ1-6 14
CASRGAGLKETQYF TGTGCCAGCAGAGGGGCAGGCTTAAAAGAGACCCAGTACTTC TRBV28 NA NA TRBJ2-5 14
CASSLGDGGLYEQYF TGTGCCAGCAGCCTAGGAGACGGGGGGCTCTACGAGCAGTACTTC TRBV7-2 NA NA TRBJ2-7 15
CASSPAQVSNQPQHF TGTGCCAGCAGTCCCGCCCAGGTTAGCAATCAGCCCCAGCATTTT TRBV28 NA NA TRBJ1-5 15
CSVGSRVRVGEQYF TGCAGCGTTGGTTCCAGGGTTAGAGTGGGCGAGCAGTACTTC TRBV29-1 NA NA TRBJ2-7 14
CASSGTETSNQPQHF TGTGCCAGCAGCGGGACAGAGACATCCAATCAGCCCCAGCATTTT TRBV28 NA TRBD1 TRBJ1-5 15
CATSRVSGSDTQYF TGTGCCACCAGCAGAGTCTCGGGGTCAGATACGCAGTATTTT TRBV15 NA NA TRBJ2-3 14
CATSRGGLYRSEQYF TGTGCCACCAGCAGAGGGGGGCTATACCGCAGCGAGCAGTACTTC TRBV15 NA NA TRBJ2-7 15
CASSEAGGPSKEQYF TGTGCCAGCAGTGAAGCGGGAGGGCCAAGTAAAGAGCAGTACTTC TRBV2 NA TRBD2 TRBJ2-5 15
CASSWTSGNTDTQYF TGTGCCAGCAGTTGGACTAGCGGGAACACAGATACGCAGTATTTT TRBV6-1 NA TRBD2 TRBJ2-3 15
CASTLGAGNTEAFF TGTGCCAGCACCCTTGGGGCGGGAAACACTGAAGCTTTCTTT TRBV5-6 NA NA TRBJ1-1 14
CASSKARTAAAGYTF TGTGCCAGCAGCAAAGCCCGGACAGCCGCTGCCGGCTACACCTTC TRBV21-1 few NA TRBJ1-2 15
CASSYGTITANYGYTF TGTGCCAGCAGTTACGGGACAATTACCGCTAACTATGGCTACACCTTC TRBV6-5 once NA TRBJ1-2 16
CASSFAGLYEQYF TGTGCCAGCAGTTTCGCAGGGTTGTACGAGCAGTACTTC TRBV28 NA NA TRBJ2-7 13
CASSLARDQPQHF TGTGCCAGCAGCTTAGCCAGGGATCAGCCCCAGCATTTT TRBV7-2 NA NA TRBJ1-5 13
CASSLGDRNYGYTF TGTGCCAGCAGCTTAGGGGACAGAAACTATGGCTACACCTTC TRBV7-3 NA TRBD1 TRBJ1-2 14
CATSVSLKAGNRRNTEAFF TGTGCCACCAGCGTCTCCCTAAAGGCGGGGAACAGGAGGAATACTGAAGCTTTCTTT TRBV15 NA NA TRBJ1-1 19
CASSPRTSGGQWEEQFF TGCGCCAGCAGCCCACGGACTAGCGGGGGGCAATGGGAAGAGCAGTTCTTC TRBV4-1 NA TRBD2 TRBJ2-1 17
CASSGLAKNIQYF TGTGCCAGCAGCGGGCTAGCCAAAAACATTCAGTACTTC TRBV7-2 once NA TRBJ2-4 13
CAISEMGRALFF TGTGCCATCAGTGAGATGGGGAGAGCCCTTTTCTTT TRBV10-3 NA NA TRBJ1-1 12
CASSSPPGLVSGEQYF TGTGCCAGCAGCTCACCCCCGGGACTAGTTTCCGGCGAGCAGTACTTC TRBV7-9 NA TRBD2 TRBJ2-7 16
CASRKTSGSYEQYF TGCGCCAGCCGAAAGACTAGCGGGAGTTACGAGCAGTACTTC TRBV10-2 NA TRBD2 TRBJ2-7 14